This T cell receptor beta chain appears in the sequencing data of a study of CD8+ T cells in alopecia areata. On the study more broadly: Tofacitinib ran for 6 to 18 months before 6 months off drug. Broader study findings: Tofacitinib did not eliminate many expanded lesional clones from scalp or blood. Shared TCR sequences were less clear between patients than in mice, possibly partly from HLA diversity. Elevated clonality characterized lesional scalp relative to normal scalp, particularly in alopecia totalis/universalis.

Noted treatment: oral pan-JAK inhibitor, 5-10 mg twice daily. RNA extraction and reverse transcription yielded cDNA as sequencing template. The method was immunoSEQ multiplex PCR; TCRdb's version includes in-frame clones alone and lacks a portion of them. This table has tens of thousands of clones, 25% to 30% appearing once. Germline CDR1 is SGDLS and CDR2 is YYNGEE. This CDR3 comprises 15 residues. J lost 2 bases, V lost 3 bases, and 8 bases had no gene match. Concerning this clone itself: Antigen specificity is unknown.

The TCR was taken from a human donor with alopecia areata. This chain uses TRBV9 with TRBJ2-7; TRBD1 aligns across 7 bases. The specimen was CD8+ T cells sorted from blood, collected at week 4, from a patient treated with tofacitinib. CDR3 DNA sequence: TGTGCCAGCAGCGCTACCGGGACAGTCGCCTACGAGCAGTACTTC. It codes for CASSATGTVAYEQYF. Complete variable domain (other parts from reference TRBV9 and TRBJ2-7): DSGVTQTPKHLITATGQRVTLRCSPRSGDLSVYWYQQSLDQGLQFLIQYYNGEERAKGNILERFSAQQFPDLHSELNLSSLELGDSALYFCASSATGTVAYEQYFGPGTRLTVT.